This section outlines one T cell receptor beta chain sequence together with its context. Enrolment of Seattle patients took place during active infection, and they were followed longitudinally. How the authors handled the data: Amplification with reference gene primers provided the estimates of nucleated cell counts. Assay: immunoSEQ multiplex PCR; the TCRdb copy retains only in-frame clones and omits some. That table is the source of V, J and clone size, and D and trimming were worked out from the DNA. Among about 350,000 clones listed, roughly nine tenths were seen once. This sample stems from a study of blood T cell repertoires in COVID-19. There are 13 residues in the CDR3. Trimming left V 3 bases short and J 2 bases short, with 7 bases between. Germline V gene data show CDR1 as MDHEN and CDR2 as SYDVKM.

Sequences were obtained from peripheral blood. The rearrangement links TRBV28 to TRBJ1-2; tentatively, D is TRBD1 (5 bases). The clonotype was recovered from a woman aged 60-75 years with COVID-19, enrolled during active disease. CDR3 residues: CASSFKGNYGYTF. The CDR3 bases are TGTGCCAGCAGTTTCAAGGGGAACTATGGCTACACCTTC.